This TCR beta chain was recorded in a study of CD8 T cells in ankylosing spondylitis. General study findings and limits: As reported, disease-linked clones showed significant enrichment in matched ankylosing spondylitis synovial fluid. Disease-linked clones were CD8+ and relatively rare in peripheral blood. Ankylosing spondylitis blood appeared to carry a characteristic TCR beta motif of 7 or 8 highly homologous variants.

This clonotype was counted only a few times. Antigen: not known. TCRdb ran MiXCR on the 5' RACE reads and lists one entry per CDR3 protein. Among a few hundred thousand distinct CDR3 sequences listed, roughly a quarter were seen once. The V end lost 0 bases, the J end lost 3 bases, and 6 bases lay between the germline ends. The germline CDR1 and CDR2 sequences are ENHRY and SYGVKD. The CDR3 runs 14 residues. This sequence was found in a male donor with ankylosing spondylitis or in good health (not recorded which). The chain recombines TRBV10-3 with TRBJ2-1; D gene ambiguous. The sequenced sample consisted of blood, either unsorted or a sorted T cell fraction (not recorded which). The CDR3 nucleotides are TGTGCCATCAGTGAGTCTGCCAGCTACAATGAGCAGTTCTTC. This codes for CAISESASYNEQFF.